This T cell receptor (beta chain) was captured in a study of T cells in Graves' hyperthyroidism and ophthalmopathy. RNA transcripts gave rise to amplified TCR beta CDR3 regions. During a first-round RT-PCR of the TCR CDR3, the HTBI primer set was used. TCRdb passed the multiplex PCR reads through MiXCR, listing each CDR3 protein once. The sample records approximately 260,000 distinct CDR3 sequences, roughly 15% being singletons. The CDR3 has 14 amino acids. Trimming cost V 1 base and J 7 bases, with 13 bases left between them. The germline V gene encodes CDR1 SGHAT and CDR2 FQNNGV. This clonotype has at least ten counts. Its antigen is unknown. Findings and limits, study-wide: In the blood, most expanded thyroid clonotypes above 0.001 appeared as well. Stable hyperthyroidism and ophthalmopathy were separated using 13 V-J signatures.

Not enrolled were patients with uncontrolled infection, other autoimmune disease, pregnancy or lactation. This clonotype was obtained from a woman between 45 and 65 years old with Graves' hyperthyroidism that later progressed to Graves' ophthalmopathy. The sample comprised blood. This chain links TRBV11-2 with TRBJ1-1; D gene unclear. CDR3 protein: CASSLGNGEVEAFF. In DNA, the CDR3 is TGTGCCAGCAGCTTAGGGAACGGAGAGGTTGAAGCTTTCTTT.